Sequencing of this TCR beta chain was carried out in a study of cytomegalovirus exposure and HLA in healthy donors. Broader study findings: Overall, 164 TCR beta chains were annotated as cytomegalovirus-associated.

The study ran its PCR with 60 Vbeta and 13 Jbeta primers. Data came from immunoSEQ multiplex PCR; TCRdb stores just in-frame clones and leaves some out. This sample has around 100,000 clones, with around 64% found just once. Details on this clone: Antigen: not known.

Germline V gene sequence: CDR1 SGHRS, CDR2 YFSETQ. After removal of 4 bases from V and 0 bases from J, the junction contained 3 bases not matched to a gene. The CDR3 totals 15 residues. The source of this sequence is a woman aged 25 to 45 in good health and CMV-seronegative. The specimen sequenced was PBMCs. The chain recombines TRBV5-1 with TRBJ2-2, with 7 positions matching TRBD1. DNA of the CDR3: TGCGCCAGCAGCATCGGGACAGCGAACACCGGGGAGCTGTTTTTT. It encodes CASSIGTANTGELFF.